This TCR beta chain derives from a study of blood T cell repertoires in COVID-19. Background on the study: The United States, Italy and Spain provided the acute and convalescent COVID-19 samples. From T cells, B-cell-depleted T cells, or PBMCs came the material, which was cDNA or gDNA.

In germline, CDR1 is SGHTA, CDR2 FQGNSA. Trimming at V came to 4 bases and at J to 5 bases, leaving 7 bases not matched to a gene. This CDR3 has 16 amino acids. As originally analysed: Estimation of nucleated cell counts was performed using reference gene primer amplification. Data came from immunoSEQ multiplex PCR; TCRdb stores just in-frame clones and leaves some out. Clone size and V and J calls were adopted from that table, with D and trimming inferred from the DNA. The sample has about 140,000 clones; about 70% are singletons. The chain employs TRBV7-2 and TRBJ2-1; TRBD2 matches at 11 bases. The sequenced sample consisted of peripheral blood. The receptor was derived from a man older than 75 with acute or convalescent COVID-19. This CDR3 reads CASSYQGTSGNNEQFF. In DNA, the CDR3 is TGTGCCAGCAGCTATCAAGGGACTAGCGGAAACAATGAGCAGTTCTTC.